This T cell receptor beta chain appears in the sequencing data of a study of T cell responses to AZD1222 COVID-19 vaccine. Broader study findings: Sampling captured repertoires only after the peak T cell response. Only five or six individuals given AZD1222 were seropositive at baseline.

Concerning this clone: The antigen remains unidentified.

This CDR3 spans 13 amino acids. Germline V gene data show CDR1 as MNHEY and CDR2 as SVGAGI. Deletions cut 4 bases from V and 1 base from J, with 7 bases between. The assay was immunoSEQ multiplex PCR, and TCRdb's table has in-frame clones only and misses some. The table lists roughly 120,000 clones, about 86% of them singletons, with approximately 15% in the top ten. The clonotype was recovered from an adult who received the AZD1222 COVID-19 vaccine. The chain combines TRBV6-5 with TRBJ1-1; D ambiguous. This specimen consisted of peripheral blood, obtained 28 days after the second AZD1222 dose. The CDR3 spells CASSFFPNTEAFF. As DNA, the CDR3 is TGTGCCAGCAGTTTTTTCCCGAACACTGAAGCTTTCTTT.